The next 15 T cell receptor beta chains were all read from a single sample in a study of CD8 T cells in ankylosing spondylitis. From the 5' RACE reads, TCRdb called clonotypes with MiXCR, one entry per CDR3 protein. In the table there are about 340,000 distinct CDR3 sequences, roughly 15% of which are singletons. Source material: blood, either unsorted or a sorted T cell fraction (not recorded which). The receptors derive from a male donor with ankylosing spondylitis or in good health (not recorded which).

This clonotype has only a few counts. This chain uses TRBV6-1 with TRBJ1-2, with 7 positions matching TRBD1. The CDR3 runs 14 residues. With V trimmed by 1 base and J by 4 bases, 3 bases remained unmatched. In germline, CDR1 is MNHNS, CDR2 SASEGT. In DNA, the CDR3 is TGTGCCAGCAGTGAAGAAGGGACAGTCTATGGCTACACCTTC. Its protein is CASSEEGTVYGYTF.

This clonotype was detected a few times. This chain links TRBV25-1 with TRBJ2-1, with TRBD2 matching 14 bases. The CDR3 runs to 16 residues. Per the germline V gene, CDR1 is MGHDK and CDR2 is SYGVNS. Trimming took 5 bases from V and 5 from J; bases not matched to a gene: 5. For the CDR3, the DNA is TGTGCCAGCAGTCCTAGACTAGCGGGAGGGCACAATGAGCAGTTCTTC. It translates to CASSPRLAGGHNEQFF.

This clonotype was detected a few times. The chain joins TRBV29-1 to TRBJ2-5; no clear D gene. Trimming stripped 5 bases from V and 4 bases from J, with 8 bases between. Germline V lookup: CDR1 SQVTM, CDR2 ANQGSEA. The CDR3 totals 11 residues. The CDR3 region has the DNA TGCAGCGTTCCACTGTCAGAGACCCAGTACTTC. Amino acid sequence: CSVPLSETQYF. Combining the CDR3 with reference TRBV29-1 and TRBJ2-5 gives the whole variable domain SAVISQKPSRDICQRGTSLTIQCQVDSQVTMMFWYRQQPGQSLTLIATANQGSEATYESGFVIDKFPISRPNLTFSTLTVSNMSPEDSSIYLCSVPLSETQYFGPGTRLLVL.

DNA of the CDR3: TGCAGCGGCATGGACAGGCCCACTGAAGCTTTCTTT. The encoded protein is CSGMDRPTEAFF. V gene TRBV29-1 combines with J gene TRBJ1-1; 7 positions match TRBD1. V was pared by 7 bases and J by 4 bases, with 6 bases of the junction left unmatched. Germline V gene sequence: CDR1 SQVTM, CDR2 ANQGSEA. CDR3 length equals 12 residues.

A note on this clonotype: A much larger clone lies one base from this, so it may be a read error. The chain combines TRBV5-1 with TRBJ2-3; TRBD2 matches at 11 bases. Germline V gene sequence: CDR1 SGHRS, CDR2 YFSETQ. After removal of 6 bases from V and 0 bases from J, the junction contained 6 bases not matched to a gene. There are 16 residues in the CDR3. CDR3: CASKTSGMRSTDTQYF. The CDR3 nucleotides read TGCGCCAGCAAGACTAGCGGGATGAGAAGCACAGATACGCAGTATTTT.

The V call is TRBV5-1, the J call TRBJ2-3, with 7 nucleotides matching TRBD1. In germline, CDR1 is SGHRS, CDR2 YFSETQ. V lost 0 bases, J lost 2 bases, and 3 bases stayed unmatched. This CDR3 has 15 amino acids. CDR3 DNA sequence: TGCGCCAGCAGCTTGGGGACAGGAGACACAGATACGCAGTATTTT. The encoded protein is CASSLGTGDTDTQYF.

The CDR3: CASSLERTYNSPLHF. DNA of the CDR3: TGTGCCAGCAGCTTGGAGAGAACCTATAATTCACCCCTCCACTTT. This chain joins TRBV5-6 and TRBJ1-6; no clear D. The V and J ends lost 0 bases and 2 bases respectively, with 6 bases between them. The V gene's germline CDR1 is SGHDT and CDR2 YYEEEE. This CDR3 contains 15 residues. Full variable domain (outside the CDR3, taken from reference TRBV5-6 and TRBJ1-6): DAGVTQSPTHLIKTRGQQVTLRCSPKSGHDTVSWYQQALGQGPQFIFQYYEEEERQRGNFPDRFSGHQFPNYSSELNVNALLLGDSALYLCASSLERTYNSPLHFGNGTRLTVT.

This clonotype was counted only a few times. V and J are TRBV21-1 and TRBJ2-7; TRBD1, the D gene given by the table, was not confirmed from the DNA. TRBV21-1 is noted as a pseudogene. This CDR3 is built from 16 residues. CDR3: CASSKGTGSRNYEQYF. CDR3 sequence (DNA): TGTGCCAGCAGCAAAGGGACAGGGTCTAGAAACTACGAGCAGTACTTC.

The chain couples TRBV30 to TRBJ2-4; 14 bases agree with TRBD2. CDR1 is GTSNPN and CDR2 is SVGIG in the germline V gene (reference sequence). Trimming at V came to 1 base and at J to 7 bases, leaving 0 bases not matched to a gene. This CDR3 spans 14 amino acids. In DNA, the CDR3 is TGTGCCTGGAGTGGACTAGCGGGGGGGAACATTCAGTACTTC. This translates into CAWSGLAGGNIQYF.

This clonotype showed up many times. J is TRBJ2-7 and V is TRBV12-3 or TRBV12-4; 8 bases match TRBD2. J was trimmed by 9 bases and V by 4 bases; bases with no gene match: 14. The CDR3 runs to 15 residues. The CDR3 loop is CASSSHGSLAVVQYF. The CDR3 DNA reads as TGTGCCAGCAGTTCCCACGGGTCACTAGCGGTGGTGCAGTACTTC.

The rearrangement uses TRBV5-6 and TRBJ2-2; D remains unclear. The ends were cut back, 3 bases at V and 0 bases at J, with 9 bases in the middle. The V gene's germline CDR1 is SGHDT and CDR2 YYEEEE. The CDR3 sequence is 15 residues long. The CDR3 sequence: CASSSPIANTGELFF. CDR3 sequence (DNA): TGTGCCAGCAGCTCCCCTATCGCGAACACCGGGGAGCTGTTTTTT. The whole variable domain, filled in from reference TRBV5-6 and TRBJ2-2, reads DAGVTQSPTHLIKTRGQQVTLRCSPKSGHDTVSWYQQALGQGPQFIFQYYEEEERQRGNFPDRFSGHQFPNYSSELNVNALLLGDSALYLCASSSPIANTGELFFGEGSRLTVL.

V usage is TRBV10-2 and J usage is TRBJ1-4; 8 bases are shared with TRBD1. Germline V lookup: CDR1 WSHSY, CDR2 SAAADI. V trimming: 8 bases; J trimming: 4 bases; junction bases outside the gene matches: 9. The CDR3 runs 15 residues. The CDR3 loop reads CASRTGTGINEKLFF. In DNA form, the CDR3 reads TGCGCCAGCCGGACAGGGACCGGGATTAATGAAAAACTGTTTTTT.

This clonotype was seen only a few times. The genes are TRBV6-5 and TRBJ2-7; a possible D gene is TRBD2 (6 bases). V was pared by 2 bases and J by 4 bases, with 15 bases between. CDR1 is MNHEY and CDR2 is SVGAGI in the germline V gene. The CDR3 runs to 15 residues. CDR3 protein: CASSYGPGRSYEQYF. As DNA, the CDR3 is TGTGCCAGCAGTTACGGGCCAGGGAGGTCTTACGAGCAGTACTTC.

The chain uses TRBV5-6 and TRBJ2-7; 9 bases match TRBD1. Germline V gives CDR1 SGHDT, CDR2 YYEEEE. The CDR3 contains 15 residues. The V segment lost 4 bases and the J segment 2 bases; nucleotides outside the gene matches: 7. The CDR3 here is CASSHGQGKTYEQYF. In DNA form, the CDR3 reads TGTGCCAGCAGCCACGGACAGGGGAAGACCTACGAGCAGTACTTC.

V gene TRBV27 combines with J gene TRBJ2-3; perhaps TRBD2 as D (6 bases). This CDR3 has 15 amino acids. V was pared by 8 bases and J by 6 bases, with 21 bases between. The germline V gene encodes CDR1 MNHEY and CDR2 SMNVEV (reference sequence). The CDR3 sequence is CASRRLAGPPDTQYF. CDR3 nucleotide sequence: TGTGCCAGCCGCCGGCTGGCGGGGCCCCCGGATACGCAGTATTTT.